The source of this T cell receptor beta chain is a study of shared clonotypes between healthy human individuals (dated by TCRdb to the early 2020s). Regarding the complete study: A few men and two women, aged 18 to 49 years, made up the cohort. The study deeply sequenced blood TCR repertoires of five healthy adults to estimate repertoire size and the extent of clonotype sharing between individuals. To increase sequencing depth and limit assay-specific biases, different laboratories used diverse techniques to prepare libraries and sequence TCR repertoires. Per donor, leukapheresis produced somewhere between about 0.8 and 9 billion PBMCs. The full study reports these points: The small number of donors limited the genetic and exposure-history diversity represented. Pairwise subsampling indicated that sequencing depth was expected to affect the degree of clonotype sharing among donors. Only blood was sampled, and tissue TCR repertoires likely differ from those in blood.

In the case of this clone: Its antigen has not been determined. No qualities accompany the bases; no much larger clone lies one base away.

The CDR3 numbers 15 residues from cysteine through phenylalanine. Only the CDR3 part of the read is kept: 45 bases, read in frame from the first base. The germline V gene sets CDR1 to SGDLS and CDR2 to YYNGEE. Trimming removed 2 bases from V and 6 bases from J, leaving 18 bases between the germline ends. Healthy HIV-negative adults with no recently reported acute infections or vaccinations were included as donors. Only Caucasian adults living in Nashville, Tennessee, USA were represented among the donors. For unsorted samples, roughly 90 million PBMCs were counted, and genomic DNA was extracted using the QIAamp DNA Blood Mini kit. After blood collection by leukapheresis, PBMCs were isolated using Ficoll-Histopaque density gradient centrifugation and then cryopreserved in the vapor phase of liquid nitrogen. Using the deep immunoSEQ assay, TCR CDR3 regions were amplified from genomic DNA by multiplex PCR. Extracted genomic DNA from each cell subset was distributed evenly across all wells of several immunoSEQ 96-well plates, and each plate was treated as a replicate. For unsorted PBMC, each replicate PCR was loaded with roughly 330 ng genomic DNA, equivalent to 30,000 or so T cell genomes. Ten immunoSEQ deep assay plates were used to sequence the unsorted PBMC genomic DNA. Purified libraries were measured with a Qubit 3.0 fluorometer, size-checked on a Bioanalyzer 2100, and measured again with the KAPA Library Quantification kit. A separate single-read 150-cycle Illumina NextSeq 550 flow cell was used to sequence each immunoSEQ 96-well plate. Under the source paper's analysis protocol: Because the immunoSEQ output included only junctional sequences and no quality scores, the filtering could not be the same as the filtering used for full-length reads. To assign V/J genes and CDR3, sequences were annotated using PyIR, a Python wrapper for IgBLAST v1.9, with IMGT germline references. Reads were filtered out if the reads had weak V/J assignments (E-value above 1e-6), no CDR3, stop codons, out-of-frame junctions, or ambiguous translated residues. V3J clonotypes were defined as sequences sharing an identical inferred V gene, J gene, and CDR3 amino acid sequence. Percentage overlap between repertoires was computed as shared unique clonotypes divided by the size of the smaller repertoire. Repertoire richness was assessed with RTK rarefaction, the Chao1 estimator, and Recon v2.1 estimates of unobserved clonotypes. This is the immuneACCESS table as TCRdb keeps it, with only in-frame sequences that have V and J called. A part of the clones is gone; compared with another copy, unresolved V genes explain less than half, and the rest is unexplained. The V and J calls and clone size are taken from that table; D and trimming were inferred from the DNA. Within this sample are about 470,000 clones, with around 75% of them counted one time only. Together, the top ten hold about 13% of the sample.

The sequenced material came from PBMCs. The sequence is built from TRBV9 and TRBJ2-7; the D gene is possibly TRBD1 or TRBD2, with 5 bases matching each. The origin of this receptor is a middle-aged woman in good health. Some clones in this sample may be carry-over from other donors' samples. DNA sequence: TGTGCCAGCAGCGTCCGGGACGGACAAGGGCCCGAGCAGTACTTC. Its coded protein is CASSVRDGQGPEQYF.